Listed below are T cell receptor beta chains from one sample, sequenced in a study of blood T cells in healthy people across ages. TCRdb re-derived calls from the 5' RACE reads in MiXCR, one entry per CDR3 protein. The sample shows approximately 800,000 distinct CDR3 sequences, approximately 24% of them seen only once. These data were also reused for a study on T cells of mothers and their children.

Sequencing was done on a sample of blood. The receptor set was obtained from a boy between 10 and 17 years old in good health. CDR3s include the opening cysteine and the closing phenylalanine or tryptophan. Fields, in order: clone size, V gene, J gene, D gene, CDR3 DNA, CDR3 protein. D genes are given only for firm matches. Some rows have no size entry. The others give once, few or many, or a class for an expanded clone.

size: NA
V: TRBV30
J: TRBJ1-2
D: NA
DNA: TGTGCCTGGTTGGCACGAGGCTACACCTTC
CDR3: CAWLARGYTF

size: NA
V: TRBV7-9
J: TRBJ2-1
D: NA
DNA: TGTGCCAGCATCACCCTTGCGGGCGTCGGCAGGGCTCAGTTCTTC
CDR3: CASITLAGVGRAQFF

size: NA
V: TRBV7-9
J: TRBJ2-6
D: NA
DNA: TGTGCCAGCAGCTTCTTAGGGAATGGGGCCAACGCCCTGACTTTC
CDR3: CASSFLGNGANALTF

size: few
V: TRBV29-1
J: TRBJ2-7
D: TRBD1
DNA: TGCAGCGTTAGACAGGGGTCCTCCTACGAGCAGTACTTC
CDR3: CSVRQGSSYEQYF

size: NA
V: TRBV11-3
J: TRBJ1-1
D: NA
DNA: TGTGCCAGCAGCAAACAGGGTTGGACTGAAGCTTTCTTT
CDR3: CASSKQGWTEAFF

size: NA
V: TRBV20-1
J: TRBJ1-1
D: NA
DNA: TGCAGTGCTAGAGATCTTGGCAGGGTAGTAGAGAACACTGAAGCTTTCTTT
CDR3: CSARDLGRVVENTEAFF

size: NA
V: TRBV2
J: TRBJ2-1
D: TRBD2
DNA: TGTGCCACCCTTACCCGGGGGGAGTCCTACAATGAGCAGTTCTTC
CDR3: CATLTRGESYNEQFF

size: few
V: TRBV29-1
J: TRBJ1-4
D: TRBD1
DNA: TGCAGCGTCGTGACAGGGGGTGATGAAAAACTGTTTTTT
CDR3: CSVVTGGDEKLFF

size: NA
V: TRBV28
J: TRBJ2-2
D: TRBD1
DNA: TGTGCCAGCCTACCGGGACAGTCCACCGGGGAGCTGTTTTTT
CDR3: CASLPGQSTGELFF

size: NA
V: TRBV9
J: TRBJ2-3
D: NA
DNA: TGTGCCAGCAGCGTAGGGGTTACGGGAAGCACAGATACGCAGTATTTT
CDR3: CASSVGVTGSTDTQYF

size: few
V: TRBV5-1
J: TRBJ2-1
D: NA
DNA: TGCGCCAGCAGATCAGGGAGCAATGAGCAGTTCTTC
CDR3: CASRSGSNEQFF

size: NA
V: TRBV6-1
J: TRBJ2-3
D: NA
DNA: TGTGCCAGCAGTGACCCCCTCAAAACGCAGTATTTT
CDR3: CASSDPLKTQYF

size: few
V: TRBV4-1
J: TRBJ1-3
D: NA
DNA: TGCGCCAGCAGCCAAGATCCAGGGGACGCTGGAAACACCATATATTTT
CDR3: CASSQDPGDAGNTIYF

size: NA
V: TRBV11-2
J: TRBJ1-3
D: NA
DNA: TGTGCCAGCAGCACGACCCTTTGGACGGTGGAGATTCCTGGAAACACCATATATTTT
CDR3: CASSTTLWTVEIPGNTIYF

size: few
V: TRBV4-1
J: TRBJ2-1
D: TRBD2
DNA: TGCGCCAGCAGCCGAACTCTAGCGGGGGGGGACAATGAGCAGTTCTTC
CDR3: CASSRTLAGGDNEQFF

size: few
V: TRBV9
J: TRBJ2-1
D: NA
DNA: TGTGCCAGCAGCCTGGACCCTAGTAATGAGCAGTTCTTC
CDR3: CASSLDPSNEQFF

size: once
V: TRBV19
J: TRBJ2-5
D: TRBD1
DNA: TGTGCCAGTAGTATAGCAGGGGGCAAGAGGGAGACCCAGTACTTC
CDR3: CASSIAGGKRETQYF

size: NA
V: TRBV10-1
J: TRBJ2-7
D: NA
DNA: TGCGCCAGCAGTGACAGTAGGACCATCGAGCAGTACTTC
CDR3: CASSDSRTIEQYF

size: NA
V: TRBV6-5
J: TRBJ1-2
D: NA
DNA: TGTGCCAGCAGTTCCCATTATCCTTCTCCCGGAGAGGGCTACACCTTC
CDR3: CASSSHYPSPGEGYTF

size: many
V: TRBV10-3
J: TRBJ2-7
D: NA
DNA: TGTGCCATCAGTGATGTGGGGGTGGGGACGGACTACGAGCAGTACTTC
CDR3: CAISDVGVGTDYEQYF

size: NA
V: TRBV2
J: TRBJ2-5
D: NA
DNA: TGTGCCAGCAGGAGGGAGAGCCTTGGGGAGACCCAGTACTTC
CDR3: CASRRESLGETQYF

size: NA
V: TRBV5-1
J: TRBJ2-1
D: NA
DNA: TGCGCCAGCACCAACTCCGGGACTCTTTACAATGAGCAGTTCTTC
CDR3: CASTNSGTLYNEQFF

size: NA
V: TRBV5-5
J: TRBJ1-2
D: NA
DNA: TGTGCCAGCAGCTCGACAAGGGTGTATGGCTACACCTTC
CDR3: CASSSTRVYGYTF

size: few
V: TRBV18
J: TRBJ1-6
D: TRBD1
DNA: TGTGCCAGCTCACCCGGGACAGCTACCTATAATTCACCCCTCCACTTT
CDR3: CASSPGTATYNSPLHF